The 30 T cell receptor beta chains in this list originate from one sample, sequenced in a study of blood T cell repertoires in COVID-19. The data were produced by immunoSEQ multiplex PCR, yet TCRdb's version contains in-frame clones alone and is incomplete. The sample yields about 130,000 clones, around four fifths seen once. Specimen: peripheral blood. Receptor source: a man in his sixties who had recovered from COVID-19.

Here the CDR3 reads CSANLAGGHLYEQYF. In nucleotides, the CDR3 is TGCAGCGCTAACCTAGCGGGAGGACACCTCTACGAGCAGTACTTC. This sequence joins TRBV29-1 and TRBJ2-7, with 11 bases that match TRBD2. The V segment lost 7 bases and the J segment 3 bases; nucleotides outside the gene matches: 11. The CDR3 covers 15 residues. CDR1 and CDR2 (germline): SQVTM, ANQGSEA.

V usage is TRBV7-2 and J usage is TRBJ2-2; 10 bases are shared with TRBD2. Germline V gene data show CDR1 as SGHTA and CDR2 as FQGNSA. V was clipped by 5 bases and J by 5 bases; unmatched bases: 14. This CDR3 spans 18 amino acids. CDR3 protein: CASSPQTSGYRTTGELFF. As DNA, the CDR3 is TGTGCCAGCAGCCCTCAGACTAGCGGGTACCGAACAACCGGGGAGCTGTTTTTT.

The chain is built from TRBV4-1 and TRBJ2-7, with D perhaps TRBD1 (5 bases). The V end was cut by 1 base, the J end by 5 bases, with 9 bases between. CDR1 and CDR2 (germline): MGHRA, YSYEKL. The CDR3 totals 13 residues. CDR3 nucleotides: TGCGCCAGCAGCCAAGCGGGCAGGGACGAGCAGTACTTC. This translates into CASSQAGRDEQYF.

This clone has a single count. The rearrangement links TRBV18 to TRBJ2-2, with D possibly matching TRBD2 (5 bases). V lost 5 bases to trimming and J lost 4 bases, with 17 bases between them. The CDR3 covers 16 residues. Germline V CDR1 and CDR2: KGHSH, LQKENI. The CDR3 loop reads CASSTAGGLPTGELFF. Here the CDR3 DNA reads TGTGCCAGCTCAACGGCTGGCGGACTGCCCACCGGGGAGCTGTTTTTT.

V usage is TRBV4-3 and J usage is TRBJ2-3; the D gene is possibly TRBD2 (6 bases). This CDR3 spans 16 amino acids. Germline CDR1 LGHNA, CDR2 YSLEER. V lost 1 base and J lost 5, with 16 bases in between. CDR3 sequence: CASSQGERAFQDTQYF. CDR3 DNA: TGCGCCAGCAGCCAAGGGGAGCGGGCCTTTCAAGATACGCAGTATTTT.

V usage is TRBV7-8 and J usage is TRBJ2-7; 7 bases agree with TRBD2. The length of the CDR3 is 16 residues. The ends lost 2 bases at V and 1 base at J; junction bases unmatched: 8. CDR1 SGHVS and CDR2 FQNEAQ come from the germline V gene. The CDR3 protein is CASSLRASGNSYEQYF. The CDR3 DNA follows: TGTGCCAGCAGCTTACGGGCTAGCGGAAATTCCTACGAGCAGTACTTC.

This clone was detected only once. V is TRBV7-9 and J is TRBJ1-5, with 8 positions matching TRBD1. Germline CDR1 and CDR2: SEHNR and FQNEAQ (reference sequence). The ends lost 5 bases at V and 5 bases at J; junction bases unmatched: 11. This CDR3 comprises 16 residues. The CDR3 loop reads CASSQDGTGLHQPQHF. The CDR3 DNA follows: TGTGCCAGCAGCCAGGACGGGACAGGCCTTCATCAGCCCCAGCATTTT. The whole variable domain, filled in from reference TRBV7-9 and TRBJ1-5, reads DTGVSQNPRHKITKRGQNVTFRCDPISEHNRLYWYRQTLGQGPEFLTYFQNEAQLEKSRLLSDRFSAERPKGSFSTLEIQRTEQGDSAMYLCASSQDGTGLHQPQHFGDGTRLSIL.

The V call is TRBV28, the J call TRBJ1-6; a possible D gene is TRBD1 (5 bases). V was cut by 5 bases and J by 9 bases, with 14 bases left in between. Germline CDR1 is MDHEN and CDR2 is SYDVKM. The CDR3 runs to 14 residues. This chain's CDR3 is CASSPPGGISPLHF. As DNA, the CDR3 is TGTGCCAGCAGTCCACCGGGGGGGATTTCACCCCTCCACTTT.

V gene TRBV19 combines with J gene TRBJ1-1; TRBD1 might be the D (5 bases). This CDR3 contains 16 residues. Per the germline V gene, CDR1 is LNHDA and CDR2 is SQIVND (reference sequence). V dropped 1 base and J dropped 6 bases, with 18 bases sitting between them. The CDR3 reads CASSIGVPGQGPEAFF. CDR3 DNA: TGTGCCAGTAGTATAGGGGTACCAGGACAAGGACCTGAAGCTTTCTTT.

Only one count was recorded for this clone. The rearrangement links TRBV7-3 to TRBJ1-5; 9 bases align to TRBD1. Looked up from germline, CDR1 is SGHTA and CDR2 is FQGTGA. The CDR3 is made up of 18 amino acids. Trimming at V came to 5 bases and at J to 0 bases, leaving 11 bases not matched to a gene. CDR3 region: CASSLRTGASYSNQPQHF. CDR3 coding DNA: TGTGCCAGCAGCCTACGGACAGGGGCGTCTTATAGCAATCAGCCCCAGCATTTT.

The chain combines TRBV7-2 with TRBJ1-6, with TRBD1 matching over 9 bases. From germline, CDR1 is SGHTA and CDR2 FQGNSA. The V and J ends lost 5 bases and 9 bases, in that order; junction bases with no gene match: 8. The CDR3 spans 15 residues. CDR3 DNA sequence: TGTGCCAGCAGCCCCCGGACAGGGGAGGCTTCACCCCTCCACTTT. Encoded protein: CASSPRTGEASPLHF.

Here the CDR3 reads CASSLAGEREQFF. The CDR3 DNA reads as TGTGCCAGCAGCTTGGCCGGGGAGAGGGAGCAGTTCTTC. This sequence joins TRBV5-6 and TRBJ2-1, with a weak D call TRBD2 (5 bases). The length of the CDR3 is 13 residues. Trimming left V 0 bases short and J 10 bases short, with 11 bases between. Germline assignment: CDR1 SGHDT and CDR2 YYEEEE.

This clone was counted a few times. This sequence joins TRBV27 and TRBJ2-7, with 7 bases fitting TRBD1. Looked up from germline, CDR1 is MNHEY and CDR2 is SMNVEV (reference sequence). This CDR3 comprises 13 residues. V dropped 6 bases and J dropped 6; count of bases not matched to a gene: 8. The CDR3 protein is CASSRDRAGEQYF. Written as DNA, the CDR3 is TGTGCCAGCAGCCGTGACAGGGCTGGCGAGCAGTACTTC.

This clone has only a few counts. The genes are TRBV27 and TRBJ2-5; possible D gene TRBD1, 6 bases. Germline V gene data show CDR1 as MNHEY and CDR2 as SMNVEV (reference sequence). CDR3 length equals 12 residues. V dropped 6 bases and J dropped 8 bases, with 13 bases sitting between them. The CDR3, as DNA: TGTGCCAGCAGCGATCCCGGGACAACCCAGTACTTC. This sequence encodes CASSDPGTTQYF.

V and J are TRBV18 and TRBJ1-3; 9 nucleotides match TRBD1. The CDR3 spans 18 residues. Germline trimming cut 0 bases from V and 0 bases from J; bases unmatched to any gene: 6. CDR1 is KGHSH, CDR2 LQKENI, per germline. CDR3 protein: CASSPPGQGLFSGNTIYF. DNA of the CDR3: TGTGCCAGCTCACCACCGGGACAGGGCTTGTTCTCTGGAAACACCATATATTTT.

Comment on this clone: At one end, the junction sequence differs from germline, possibly due to a read error. The gene calls are TRBV7-7 and TRBJ2-1, with TRBD2 matching over 11 bases. The CDR3 is made up of 15 amino acids. Germline loops: CDR1 SSHAT, CDR2 FNYEAQ (reference sequence). The CDR3 spells CASSFLAGGINEQFF. The CDR3 nucleotides read TGTGCTAGCAGCTTCCTAGCGGGAGGAATAAATGAGCAGTTCTTC.

V and J are TRBV7-2 and TRBJ2-3, with TRBD2 matching 8 bases. The V gene's germline CDR1 is SGHTA and CDR2 FQGNSA. J gave up 3 bases and V 1 base, and 9 bases lay outside the gene matches. The length of the CDR3 is 17 residues. CDR3 loop: CASSLGSAGGGTDTQYF. CDR3 nucleotides: TGTGCCAGCAGCTTAGGCTCGGCGGGAGGTGGGACAGATACGCAGTATTTT.

This clone was observed a few times. The V call is TRBV2, the J call TRBJ1-6; tentatively, D is TRBD1 (6 bases). Trimming stripped 8 bases from V and 7 bases from J, with 12 bases between. CDR1 is SNHLY and CDR2 is FYNNEI in the germline V gene. The CDR3 totals 13 residues. The CDR3 DNA sequence: TGTGCCAGCGCCCTGAGGGGGAATTCACCCCTCCACTTT. Translating gives CASALRGNSPLHF.

This chain connects TRBV5-4 to TRBJ2-2; TRBD2 matches 10 bases. V lost 4 bases and J lost 1; bases outside the gene matches: 7. In germline, CDR1 is SGHNT, CDR2 YYREEE (reference sequence). CDR3 size: 17 residues. CDR3 protein: CASSRVGLALNTGELFF. Here the CDR3 DNA reads TGTGCCAGCAGCCGGGTGGGACTAGCGCTGAACACCGGGGAGCTGTTTTTT. Full variable domain (rest looked up from reference TRBV5-4 and TRBJ2-2): ETGVTQSPTHLIKTRGQQVTLRCSSQSGHNTVSWYQQALGQGPQFIFQYYREEENGRGNFPPRFSGLQFPNYSSELNVNALELDDSALYLCASSRVGLALNTGELFFGEGSRLTVL.

V usage is TRBV4-1 and J usage is TRBJ1-1; D remains unclear. The length of the CDR3 is 16 residues. Trimming shortened V by 0 bases and J by 0 bases, and 11 bases separated the two germline ends. Per the germline V gene, CDR1 is MGHRA and CDR2 is YSYEKL. The CDR3 nucleotides read TGCGCCAGCAGCCAAGATCGACTGAGCATGAACACTGAAGCTTTCTTT. The encoded protein is CASSQDRLSMNTEAFF.

This clone has a handful of counts. The chain carries TRBV4-2 and TRBJ2-7; D perhaps matches TRBD2 (5 bases). This CDR3 has 16 amino acids. The V gene's germline CDR1 is LGHNA and CDR2 YNFKEQ. V was pared by 0 bases and J by 5 bases, with 17 bases between. In DNA, the CDR3 is TGTGCCAGCAGCCAAGATCGGTCCCGGGGTATGGACGAGCAGTACTTC. Translation gives CASSQDRSRGMDEQYF.

This chain connects TRBV19 to TRBJ2-3; 7 nucleotides align to TRBD2. The J segment lost 0 bases and the V segment lost 9 bases, leaving 9 bases of the junction unmatched. Germline V lookup: CDR1 LNHDA, CDR2 SQIVND (reference sequence). The CDR3 is 15 residues long. The CDR3 sequence is CASRGSGISTDTQYF. CDR3 coding DNA: TGTGCCAGCCGGGGAAGCGGGATTAGCACAGATACGCAGTATTTT.

The J gene is TRBJ2-5, the V gene TRBV7-8; TRBD2 is a possible D gene (5 bases). V lost 0 bases to trimming and J lost 5 bases, with 25 bases between them. CDR1 and CDR2 (germline): SGHVS, FQNEAQ. The CDR3 is 19 amino acids. CDR3 in DNA: TGTGCCAGCAGCTTAGCGTACCGGGGTTCTAGGGTAGCGAAGGAGACCCAGTACTTC. This sequence encodes CASSLAYRGSRVAKETQYF.

As for this clone: Relative to the germline gene, one junction end is altered; a read error may explain this. This chain links TRBV29-1 with TRBJ1-2, with TRBD1 as a possible D gene (6 bases). Germline V gives CDR1 SQVTM, CDR2 ANQGSEA. CDR3 length: 14 amino acids. The CDR3 here is CSVDRAGASALLSF. In DNA, the CDR3 is TGCAGCGTTGATAGGGCAGGGGCGAGTGCCCTTCTTTCTTTC.

The gene calls are TRBV28 and TRBJ2-1, with 8 nucleotides matching TRBD2. Trimming removed 2 bases from V and 7 bases from J; junction bases left unmatched: 10. Per germline, CDR1 MDHEN and CDR2 SYDVKM. CDR3 length equals 16 residues. In DNA, the CDR3 is TGTGCCAGCAGTTTAGGTGCTAGCGGGTGGGGAAATGAGCAGTTCTTC. This encodes CASSLGASGWGNEQFF.

The genes are TRBV6-6 and TRBJ1-6, with TRBD1 matching over 9 bases. In germline, CDR1 is MNHNY, CDR2 SVGAGI (reference sequence). The CDR3 sequence is 14 residues long. Losses at the gene ends were 8 bases for V and 8 bases for J; bases not matched to a gene: 7. CDR3 loop: CASLGQGGYSPLHF. DNA of the CDR3: TGTGCCAGCCTGGGACAGGGCGGATATTCACCCCTCCACTTT.

This chain uses TRBV11-3 with TRBJ1-1; possibly TRBD1 for D (5 bases). The V end was cut by 0 bases, the J end by 9 bases, with 11 bases between. Germline CDR1 and CDR2: SGHNT and YENEEA. CDR3 size: 13 residues. The CDR3 sequence: CASSLERRTKAFF. CDR3 nucleotide sequence: TGTGCCAGCAGCTTAGAGCGTAGGACAAAAGCTTTCTTT. Variable domain in full (rest from reference TRBV11-3 and TRBJ1-1): EAGVVQSPRYKIIEKKQPVAFWCNPISGHNTLYWYLQNLGQGPELLIRYENEEAVDDSQLPKDRFSAERLKGVDSTLKIQPAELGDSAVYLCASSLERRTKAFFGQGTRLTVV.

The J gene is TRBJ2-3, the V gene TRBV4-1; D call uncertain. The CDR3 loop spans 15 amino acids. Per the germline V gene, CDR1 is MGHRA and CDR2 is YSYEKL. V lost 0 bases to trimming and J lost 6 bases, with 13 bases between them. CDR3 residues: CASSQDPATQDTQYF. CDR3 DNA sequence: TGCGCCAGCAGCCAAGATCCGGCCACACAGGATACGCAGTATTTT.

The V call is TRBV9, the J call TRBJ1-2; weak D call: TRBD1 (5 bases). CDR1 is SGDLS, CDR2 YYNGEE, per germline. The V gene lost 0 bases and the J gene lost 4 bases, with 10 bases spanning the gap. The CDR3 sequence is 14 residues long. The CDR3 DNA follows: TGTGCCAGCAGCGTAGGCGGGACTGTCTATGGCTACACCTTC. As protein: CASSVGGTVYGYTF.

Notes on this clone: The same CDR3 arises from other DNA sequences in this sample as well. The gene calls are TRBV5-6 and TRBJ1-2, with unresolved D. The germline V gene has CDR1 SGHDT and CDR2 YYEEEE. Trimming removed 2 bases at V and 4 bases at J, with 9 bases between. CDR3 length: 13 amino acids. The CDR3: CASSLEQIYGYTF. DNA of the CDR3: TGTGCCAGCAGCTTAGAACAGATCTATGGCTACACCTTC.